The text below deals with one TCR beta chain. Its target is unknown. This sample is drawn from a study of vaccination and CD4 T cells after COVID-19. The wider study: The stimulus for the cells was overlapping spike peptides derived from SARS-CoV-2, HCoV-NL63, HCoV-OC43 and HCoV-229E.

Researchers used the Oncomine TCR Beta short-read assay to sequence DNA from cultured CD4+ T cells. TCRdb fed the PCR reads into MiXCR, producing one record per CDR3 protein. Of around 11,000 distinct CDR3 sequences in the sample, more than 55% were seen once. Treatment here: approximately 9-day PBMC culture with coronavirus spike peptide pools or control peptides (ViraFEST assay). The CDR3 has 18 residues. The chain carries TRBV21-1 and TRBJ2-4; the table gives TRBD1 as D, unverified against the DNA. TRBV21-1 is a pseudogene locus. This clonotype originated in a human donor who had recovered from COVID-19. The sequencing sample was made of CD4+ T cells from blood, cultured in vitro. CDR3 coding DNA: TGTGCCAGCAGCAAAAGTAGGGACAGGGGATGGGTCAAAAACATTCAGTACTTC. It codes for CASSKSRDRGWVKNIQYF.